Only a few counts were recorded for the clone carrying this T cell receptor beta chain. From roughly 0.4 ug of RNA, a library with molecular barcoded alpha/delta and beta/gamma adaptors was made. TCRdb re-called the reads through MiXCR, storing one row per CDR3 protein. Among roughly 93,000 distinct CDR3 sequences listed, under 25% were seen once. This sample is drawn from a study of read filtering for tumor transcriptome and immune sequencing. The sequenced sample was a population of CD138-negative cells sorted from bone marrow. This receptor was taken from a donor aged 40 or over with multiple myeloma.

The CDR3 nucleotides read TGTGCCAGCAGTTTAAAAGGGCAGCCCCAGCATTTT. The encoded protein is CASSLKGQPQHF. This sequence joins TRBV28 and TRBJ1-5; D gene uncertain. There are 12 residues in the CDR3. The V gene lost 2 bases and the J gene lost 7 bases, with 6 bases spanning the gap. The V gene's germline CDR1 is MDHEN and CDR2 SYDVKM. Variable domain in full (rest from reference TRBV28 and TRBJ1-5): DVKVTQSSRYLVKRTGEKVFLECVQDMDHENMFWYRQDPGLGLRLIYFSYDVKMKEKGDIPEGYSVSREKKERFSLILESASTNQTSMYLCASSLKGQPQHFGDGTRLSIL.